The text below deals with one T cell receptor beta chain. This sample is part of a study of blood T cell repertoires in COVID-19. Germline V gene sequence: CDR1 KGHSH, CDR2 LQKENI. The CDR3 spans 16 residues. Trimming removed 2 bases from V and 3 bases from J; junction bases left unmatched: 8. Produced via immunoSEQ multiplex PCR; TCRdb's table is partial and in-frame only. This table has 250,000 to 400,000 clones, roughly 90% appearing once. The origin of this receptor is a woman aged 25 to 39 with COVID-19, enrolled during active disease. Material for sequencing was peripheral blood. The chain links TRBV18 to TRBJ1-1, with 8 bases identical to TRBD1. This CDR3 reads CASSPKTGGDDTEAFF. The CDR3 region has the DNA TGTGCCAGCTCACCAAAAACAGGGGGGGACGACACTGAAGCTTTCTTT.